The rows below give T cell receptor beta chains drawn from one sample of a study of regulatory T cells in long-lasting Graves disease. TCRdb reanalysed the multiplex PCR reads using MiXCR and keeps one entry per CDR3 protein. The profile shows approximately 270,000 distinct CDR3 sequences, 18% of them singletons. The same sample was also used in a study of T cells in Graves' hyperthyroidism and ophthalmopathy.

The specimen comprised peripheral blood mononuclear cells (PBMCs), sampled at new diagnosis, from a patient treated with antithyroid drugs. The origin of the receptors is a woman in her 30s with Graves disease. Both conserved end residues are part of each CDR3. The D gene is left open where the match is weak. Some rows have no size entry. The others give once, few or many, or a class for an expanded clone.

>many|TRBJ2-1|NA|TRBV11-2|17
CASSQSGWGSSYNEQFF
TGTGCCAGCAGCCAGTCAGGCTGGGGCAGCTCCTACAATGAGCAGTTCTTC
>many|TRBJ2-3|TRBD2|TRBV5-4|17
CASSRLAGGPREDTQYF
TGTGCCAGCAGCCGACTAGCGGGGGGGCCCAGAGAAGATACGCAGTATTTT
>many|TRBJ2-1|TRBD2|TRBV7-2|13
CASSLEGRGGWFF
TGTGCCAGCAGCTTAGAGGGGCGGGGGGGCTGGTTCTTC
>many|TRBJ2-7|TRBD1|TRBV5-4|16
CASSLEGGRGRNEQYF
TGTGCCAGCAGCTTGGAAGGGGGCAGGGGGCGCAACGAGCAGTACTTC
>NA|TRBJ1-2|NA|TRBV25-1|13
CASRDTRGSGYTF
TGTGCCAGCAGGGATACCAGGGGATCTGGCTACACCTTC
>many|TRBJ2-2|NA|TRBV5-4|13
CASTFGYTGELFF
TGTGCCAGCACTTTTGGGTACACCGGGGAGCTGTTTTTT
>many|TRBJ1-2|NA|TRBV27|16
CASSLAERELGYGYTF
TGTGCCAGCAGCTTAGCAGAAAGGGAATTGGGGTATGGCTACACCTTC
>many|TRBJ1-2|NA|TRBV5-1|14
CASSIDSSNYGYTF
TGCGCCAGCAGCATTGACAGCTCTAACTATGGCTACACCTTC
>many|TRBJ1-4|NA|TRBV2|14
CASRQTDLNEKLFF
TGTGCCAGCAGGCAGACAGACCTTAATGAAAAACTGTTTTTT
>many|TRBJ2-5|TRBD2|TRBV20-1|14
CSATASGGKETQYF
TGCAGTGCTACGGCTAGCGGGGGGAAAGAGACCCAGTACTTC
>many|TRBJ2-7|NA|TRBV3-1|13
CASSRGTEYEQYF
TGTGCCAGCAGCCGCGGGACGGAGTACGAGCAGTACTTC
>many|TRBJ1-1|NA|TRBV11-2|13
CASRFRGDTEAFF
TGTGCCAGCAGATTTAGGGGGGATACTGAAGCTTTCTTT
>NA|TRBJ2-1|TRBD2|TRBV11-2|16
CASSFAGSGSGDEQFF
TGTGCCAGCAGCTTTGCAGGTAGCGGGAGTGGAGATGAGCAGTTCTTC
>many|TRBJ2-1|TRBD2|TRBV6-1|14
CASSEAGGTEEQFF
TGTGCCAGCAGTGAAGCCGGGGGGACGGAGGAGCAGTTCTTC
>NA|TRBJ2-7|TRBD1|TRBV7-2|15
CASSPDRVFPYEQYF
TGTGCCAGCAGCCCGGACAGGGTTTTTCCCTACGAGCAGTACTTC
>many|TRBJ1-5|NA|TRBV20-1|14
CSAGRGTSDQPQHF
TGCAGTGCCGGACGCGGGACATCGGATCAGCCCCAGCATTTT
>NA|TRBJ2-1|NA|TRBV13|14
CASSLSLASIEQFF
TGTGCCAGCAGCTTATCCCTAGCGAGTATCGAGCAGTTCTTC
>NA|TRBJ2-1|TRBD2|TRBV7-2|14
CASSLGGGGAEQFF
TGTGCCAGCAGCTTAGGCGGCGGGGGGGCCGAGCAGTTCTTC
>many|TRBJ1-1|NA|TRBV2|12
CATPGRQTEAFF
TGTGCCACCCCAGGGAGGCAGACTGAAGCTTTCTTT
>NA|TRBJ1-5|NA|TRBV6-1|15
CASTLWGVSNQPQHF
TGTGCCAGCACCTTATGGGGGGTTAGCAATCAGCCCCAGCATTTT
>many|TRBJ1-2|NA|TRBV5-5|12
CASSPLLKGYTF
TGTGCCAGCAGCCCCCTCCTAAAGGGCTACACCTTC
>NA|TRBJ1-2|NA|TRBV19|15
CASSIDLKGSYGYTF
TGTGCCAGTAGTATAGATTTAAAGGGATCCTATGGCTACACCTTC
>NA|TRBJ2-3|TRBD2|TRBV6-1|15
CASTPSGGATDTQYF
TGTGCCAGCACCCCTAGCGGGGGGGCCACAGATACGCAGTATTTT
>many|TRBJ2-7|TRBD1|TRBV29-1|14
CSVAIDRGLYEQYF
TGCAGCGTCGCTATAGACAGGGGGCTGTACGAGCAGTACTTC
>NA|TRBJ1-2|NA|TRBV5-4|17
CASSLMGRGAANYGYTF
TGTGCCAGCAGCTTGATGGGCAGGGGAGCGGCTAACTATGGCTACACCTTC
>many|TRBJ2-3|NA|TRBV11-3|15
CASSPPSTSTDTQYF
TGTGCCAGCAGCCCGCCAAGTACCAGCACAGATACGCAGTATTTT
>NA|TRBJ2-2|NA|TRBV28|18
CASSQINLRGLNTGELFF
TGTGCCAGCAGTCAGATAAATCTTCGCGGGTTGAACACCGGGGAGCTGTTTTTT
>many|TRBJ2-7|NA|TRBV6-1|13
CASSDTISYEQYF
TGTGCCAGCAGTGACACCATCTCCTACGAGCAGTACTTC
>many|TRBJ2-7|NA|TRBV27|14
CASSLSRGDYEQYF
TGTGCCAGCAGTTTATCGCGGGGCGACTACGAGCAGTACTTC
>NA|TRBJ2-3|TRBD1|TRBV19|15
CASRLQQGARDTQYF
TGTGCCAGTAGATTACAACAGGGGGCTAGAGATACGCAGTATTTT
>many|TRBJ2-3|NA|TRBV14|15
CASSQERSGTDTQYF
TGTGCCAGCAGCCAAGAAAGGTCGGGCACAGATACGCAGTATTTT